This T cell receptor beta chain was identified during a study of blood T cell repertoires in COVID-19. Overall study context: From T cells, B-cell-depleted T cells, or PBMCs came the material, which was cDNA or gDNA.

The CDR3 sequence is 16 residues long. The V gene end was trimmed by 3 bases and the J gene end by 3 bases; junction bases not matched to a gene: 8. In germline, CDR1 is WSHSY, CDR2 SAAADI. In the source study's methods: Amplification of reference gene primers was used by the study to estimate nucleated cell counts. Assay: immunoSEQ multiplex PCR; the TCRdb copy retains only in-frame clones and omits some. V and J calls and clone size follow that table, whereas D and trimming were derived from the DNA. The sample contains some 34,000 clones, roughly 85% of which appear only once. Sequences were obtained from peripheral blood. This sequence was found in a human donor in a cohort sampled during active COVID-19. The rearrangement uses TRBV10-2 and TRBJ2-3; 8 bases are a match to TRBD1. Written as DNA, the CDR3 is TGCGCCAGCAGTGATTACGTGACAGGGGTAACAGATACGCAGTATTTT. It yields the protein CASSDYVTGVTDTQYF.